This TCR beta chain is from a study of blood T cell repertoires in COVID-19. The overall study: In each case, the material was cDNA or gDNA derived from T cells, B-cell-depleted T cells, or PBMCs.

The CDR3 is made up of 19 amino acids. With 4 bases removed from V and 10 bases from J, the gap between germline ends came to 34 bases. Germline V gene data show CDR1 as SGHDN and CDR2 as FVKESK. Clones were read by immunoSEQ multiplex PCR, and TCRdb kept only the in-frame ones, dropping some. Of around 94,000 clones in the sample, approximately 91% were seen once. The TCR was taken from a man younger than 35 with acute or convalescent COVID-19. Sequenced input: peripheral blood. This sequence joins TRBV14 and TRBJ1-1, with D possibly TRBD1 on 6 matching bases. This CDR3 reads CASSLITPDSRWTMKGAFF. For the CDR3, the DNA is TGTGCCAGCAGCCTAATTACTCCGGACAGTAGATGGACGATGAAAGGAGCTTTCTTT.